The next 20 T cell receptor beta chains were all read from a single sample in a study of T cell responses to AZD1222 COVID-19 vaccine (dated by TCRdb to the early 2020s). This specimen's time point label, per the study, means: baseline before first vaccination. Libraries were constructed by the immunoSEQ multiplex PCR assay. TCRdb stores this immuneACCESS table with in-frame sequences only. Part of the clones is absent; in the studies checked, under half of the shortfall reflects unresolved V genes, and no reason is known for the rest. The sample yields around 150,000 clones; roughly 94% were counted once. The ten largest clones add up to roughly 1.3% of the sample. The starting material was peripheral blood, obtained on day 0 of AZD1222 vaccination. Source of these receptors: an adult in good health.

Regarding this clone: Other DNA sequences in the same sample also yield this CDR3. The rearrangement joins TRBV5-6 to TRBJ2-7; D gene ambiguous. CDR1 is SGHDT, CDR2 YYEEEE, per germline. The CDR3 has 14 amino acids. V shed 1 base and J shed 2 bases, with 10 bases lying between them. In DNA form, the CDR3 reads TGTGCCAGCAGCTTGCAAGGCCAGGCCTACGAGCAGTACGTC. Translating gives CASSLQGQAYEQYV.

The chain combines TRBV11-2 with TRBJ1-1; 7 bases align to TRBD1. Trimming at V came to 5 bases and at J to 0 bases, leaving 6 bases not matched to a gene. The germline V gene has CDR1 SGHAT and CDR2 FQNNGV. The CDR3 runs 15 residues. CDR3 bases: TGTGCCAGCAGCCTACGACAGGGATTGAACACTGAAGCTTTCTTT. Amino acids: CASSLRQGLNTEAFF.

V and J are TRBV27 and TRBJ2-4, with D maybe TRBD2 (6 bases). Germline CDR1 reads MNHEY; CDR2 reads SMNVEV (reference sequence). The length of the CDR3 is 18 residues. The ends were cut back, 3 bases at V and 0 bases at J, with 18 bases in the middle. The CDR3 is CASSFLRRRGLAKNIQYF. For the CDR3, the DNA is TGTGCCAGCAGTTTCCTGAGAAGGAGGGGATTAGCCAAAAACATTCAGTACTTC.

This chain joins TRBV7-6 and TRBJ2-1; the D is unclear. This CDR3 is built from 12 residues. Per germline, CDR1 SGHVS and CDR2 FNYEAQ. V was clipped by 1 base and J by 5 bases, with 3 bases between them. The CDR3 spells CASSLGHNEQFF. The CDR3 nucleotides are TGTGCCAGCAGCTTAGGGCACAATGAGCAGTTCTTC.

V is TRBV6-1 and J is TRBJ2-4; D is possibly TRBD2 (5 bases). Germline V gene lookup returns CDR1 MNHNS and CDR2 SASEGT. The length of the CDR3 is 11 residues. Between the trimmed V and J ends, which lost 3 bases and 8 bases, there was a span of 5 bases. The CDR3 DNA is TGTGCCAGCAGTGAGAGGGACATTCAGTACTTC. Protein product: CASSERDIQYF.

The chain combines TRBV30 with TRBJ1-5; tentative D call: TRBD1 (6 bases). The CDR3 has 13 amino acids. V dropped 2 bases and J dropped 6 bases, with 11 bases sitting between them. Germline CDR1 reads GTSNPN; CDR2 reads SVGIG (reference sequence). Written as DNA, the CDR3 is TGTGCCTGGAGTCCAGGGGAACGTCAGCCCCAGCATTTT. Translation: CAWSPGERQPQHF.

The gene calls are TRBV19 and TRBJ1-1, with TRBD1 matching over 8 bases. CDR3 length: 15 residues. Trimming cost V 7 bases and J 5 bases; bases outside gene matches: 12. In germline, CDR1 is LNHDA, CDR2 SQIVND (reference sequence). The CDR3 loop is CASMGDRGRLTEAFF. The CDR3 DNA reads as TGTGCCAGTATGGGCGACAGGGGAAGATTAACTGAAGCTTTCTTT.

This chain joins TRBV2 and TRBJ2-3, with 8 bases matching TRBD1. The CDR3 covers 14 residues. Germline V gives CDR1 SNHLY, CDR2 FYNNEI. Losses at the gene ends were 7 bases for V and 5 bases for J; bases not matched to a gene: 8. The CDR3 here is CASKISGGLDTQYF. For the CDR3, the DNA is TGTGCCAGCAAAATCTCAGGGGGCCTAGATACGCAGTATTTT.

This chain connects TRBV4-2 to TRBJ1-2, with D possibly TRBD1 on 6 matching bases. CDR1 is LGHNA, CDR2 YNFKEQ, per germline. There are 15 residues in the CDR3. The V and J ends lost 4 bases and 5 bases respectively, with 17 bases between them. CDR3 nucleotide sequence: TGTGCCAGCAGCCGTAGGGGGGGAGGACCTTATGGCTACACCTTC. This gives the protein CASSRRGGGPYGYTF.

The V and J genes are TRBV6-1 and TRBJ1-6, with D possibly TRBD1 on 5 matching bases. The CDR3 totals 17 residues. V was cut by 3 bases and J by 5 bases, with 17 bases left in between. Germline V gene data show CDR1 as MNHNS and CDR2 as SASEGT. The CDR3 region is CASSDTPGRKNNSPLHF. In DNA form, the CDR3 reads TGTGCCAGCAGTGATACTCCGGGACGGAAGAATAATTCACCCCTCCACTTT.

The genes are TRBV6-4 and TRBJ2-3; 10 bases are shared with TRBD2. With V trimmed by 5 bases and J by 0 bases, 5 bases remained unmatched. Germline CDR1 is MRHNA and CDR2 is SNTAGT. The CDR3 totals 16 residues. This CDR3 is CASSPSSGGSTDTQYF. The DNA of the CDR3 is TGTGCCAGCAGTCCCTCTAGCGGGGGTAGCACAGATACGCAGTATTTT.

Concerning this clone itself: In the same sample, other DNA sequences code for this CDR3. The J gene is TRBJ1-3, the V gene TRBV12-5; D remains unclear. CDR3 length equals 11 residues. Germline V gene data show CDR1 as LGHNT and CDR2 as FRNRAP. Trimming took 1 base from V and 7 from J, leaving 2 bases between them. This chain's CDR3 is CASGLGNTIYF. Here the CDR3 DNA reads TGTGCTAGTGGTTTGGGGAACACCATATATTTT.

This chain connects TRBV7-6 to TRBJ2-1, with a weak D call TRBD2 (6 bases). V lost 1 base and J 10 bases, leaving 17 bases between the germline ends. CDR3 length: 15 residues. Germline assignment: CDR1 SGHVS and CDR2 FNYEAQ. This CDR3 is CASSLGLGLGREQFF. CDR3 DNA sequence: TGTGCCAGCAGCTTAGGTTTGGGGCTGGGGAGGGAGCAGTTCTTC.

The CDR3 DNA sequence: TGTGCCAGCAGCTACGGACAGGGGATATACAATGAGCAGTTCTTC. This translates into CASSYGQGIYNEQFF. The V and J genes are TRBV9 and TRBJ2-1; 9 nucleotides line up with TRBD1. V gave up 4 bases and J gave up 4 bases; unmatched junction bases: 6. The germline gives CDR1 SGDLS, CDR2 YYNGEE. The CDR3 length is 15 residues. Full variable domain (missing parts from reference TRBV9 and TRBJ2-1): DSGVTQTPKHLITATGQRVTLRCSPRSGDLSVYWYQQSLDQGLQFLIQYYNGEERAKGNILERFSAQQFPDLHSELNLSSLELGDSALYFCASSYGQGIYNEQFFGPGTRLTVL.

The chain couples TRBV2 to TRBJ2-5; either TRBD1 or TRBD2 may fit D (5 bases each). V was shortened by 3 bases and J by 5 bases, with 10 bases between the two germline ends. This CDR3 has 13 amino acids. CDR1 and CDR2 from the germline V gene are SNHLY and FYNNEI. The CDR3 bases are TGTGCCAGCAGTGAGTCTGGGGGTGAGACCCAGTACTTC. It specifies CASSESGGETQYF.

V gene TRBV11-2 combines with J gene TRBJ2-1, with 8 bases that match TRBD2. Germline V lookup: CDR1 SGHAT, CDR2 FQNNGV. The CDR3 runs 18 residues. V shed 1 base and J 7 bases; nucleotides not matched to a gene: 15. The CDR3: CASSLAGGLGASFNEQFF. The CDR3 DNA reads TGTGCCAGCAGCTTAGCGGGGGGGCTAGGGGCTTCGTTTAATGAGCAGTTCTTC.

The chain joins TRBV6-5 to TRBJ1-2, with 10 bases that match TRBD1. Germline V gene data show CDR1 as MNHEY and CDR2 as SVGAGI. J lost 7 bases, V lost 1 base, and 6 bases had no gene match. The CDR3 is 15 residues long. DNA for the CDR3: TGTGCCAGCAGTTACTTTGGGACAGGGGTGGCTGGCTACACCTTC. It encodes CASSYFGTGVAGYTF.

This chain connects TRBV12-3 or TRBV12-4 to TRBJ1-1; D gene ambiguous. The V end was cut by 8 bases, the J end by 5 bases, with 15 bases between. CDR3 length equals 13 residues. The DNA for the CDR3 is TGTGCCAGCGAGGCCGGAGAGTTTACTGAAGCTTTCTTT. It specifies CASEAGEFTEAFF.

The count of this clone is one. The V and J genes are TRBV6-2 or TRBV6-3 and TRBJ1-6; D gene ambiguous. Trimming left V 2 bases short and J 9 bases short, with 23 bases between. Germline V gene sequence: CDR1 MNHEY, CDR2 SVGEGT. The CDR3 extends over 18 amino acids. The CDR3 region has the DNA TGTGCCAGCAGTTACGTGAAGGGTTCATCATCGCTTCCTTCACCCCTCCACTTT. It codes for CASSYVKGSSSLPSPLHF.

This clone was observed a few times. The chain joins TRBV28 to TRBJ1-2, with 7 bases lining up with TRBD1. The CDR3 consists of 13 residues. Germline values: CDR1 MDHEN, CDR2 SYDVKM. V gave up 3 bases and J gave up 8 bases; unmatched junction bases: 6. The CDR3 DNA follows: TGTGCCAGCAGTTTGTTAACAGGGGAAGGCTACACCTTC. This translates into CASSLLTGEGYTF.